This TCR beta chain was retrieved from a study of OX40 agonist ivuxolimab in advanced cancers. Study details: Prior anti-PD-1, anti-PD-L1 or anti-CTLA-4 therapy did not bar entry, and about 38% had some. Regarding the study as a whole: Clones of CD4+ and CD8+ blood T cells grew by week 6 at doses of 0.1 to 3.0 mg/kg. CD8+ T cells averaged more expanded clones than CD4+.

V lost 0 bases to trimming and J lost 5 bases; unmatched junction nucleotides: 2. This CDR3 comprises 16 residues. Germline V lookup: CDR1 KGHSH, CDR2 LQKENI. Patients were ruled out by autoimmune disease history or systemic immunosuppression. On this clone itself: Its target is unknown.

Here immunoSEQ multiplex PCR was the method, and the copy in TCRdb shows in-frame clones only, minus some. The table includes around 69,000 clones, around 84% detected once. This material consisted of CD4+ or CD8+ T cells sorted from blood, taken in a trial of the OX40 agonist ivuxolimab. The receptor comes from an adult with an advanced solid tumor such as melanoma, head and neck, liver or kidney cancer. The rearrangement links TRBV18 to TRBJ1-6; 9 bases map to TRBD1. CDR3 sequence (DNA): TGTGCCAGCTCACCACCGGGGACAGGGAATAATTCACCCCTCCACTTT. Amino acid sequence: CASSPPGTGNNSPLHF.